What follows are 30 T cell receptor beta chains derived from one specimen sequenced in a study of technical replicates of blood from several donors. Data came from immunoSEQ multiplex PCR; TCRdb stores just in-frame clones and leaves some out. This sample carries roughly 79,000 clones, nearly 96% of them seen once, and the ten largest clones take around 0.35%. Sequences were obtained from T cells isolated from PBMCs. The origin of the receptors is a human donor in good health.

CDR3 DNA: TGTGCCAGCAGTTCCCGAGGAGGAGGAGGAGATACGCAGTATTTT. This gives the protein CASSSRGGGGDTQYF. This sequence joins TRBV7-2 and TRBJ2-3, with D possibly matching TRBD2 (5 bases). The V and J ends lost 6 bases and 5 bases respectively, with 18 bases between them. This CDR3 has 15 amino acids. The germline CDR1 and CDR2 sequences are SGHTA and FQGNSA.

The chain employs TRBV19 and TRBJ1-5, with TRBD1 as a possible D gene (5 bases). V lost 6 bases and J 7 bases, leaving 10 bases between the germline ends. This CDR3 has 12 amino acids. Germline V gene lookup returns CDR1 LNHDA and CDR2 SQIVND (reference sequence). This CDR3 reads CASRGGNQPQHF. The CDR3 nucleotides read TGTGCCAGTAGGGGGGGAAACCAGCCCCAGCATTTT. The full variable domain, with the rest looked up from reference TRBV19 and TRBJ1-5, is DGGITQSPKYLFRKEGQNVTLSCEQNLNHDAMYWYRQDPGQGLRLIYYSQIVNDFQKGDIAEGYSVSREKKESFPLTVTSAQKNPTAFYLCASRGGNQPQHFGDGTRLSIL.

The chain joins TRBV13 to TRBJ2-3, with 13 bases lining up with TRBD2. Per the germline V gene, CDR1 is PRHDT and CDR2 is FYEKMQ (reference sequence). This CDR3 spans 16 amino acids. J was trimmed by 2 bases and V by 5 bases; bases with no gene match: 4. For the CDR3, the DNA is TGTGCCAGCAGCCCGGGACTAGCGGGACTCACAGATACGCAGTATTTT. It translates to CASSPGLAGLTDTQYF. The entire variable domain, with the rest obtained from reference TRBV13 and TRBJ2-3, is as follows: AAGVIQSPRHLIKEKRETATLKCYPIPRHDTVYWYQQGPGQDPQFLISFYEKMQSDKGSIPDRFSAQQFSDYHSELNMSSLELGDSALYFCASSPGLAGLTDTQYFGPGTRLTVL.

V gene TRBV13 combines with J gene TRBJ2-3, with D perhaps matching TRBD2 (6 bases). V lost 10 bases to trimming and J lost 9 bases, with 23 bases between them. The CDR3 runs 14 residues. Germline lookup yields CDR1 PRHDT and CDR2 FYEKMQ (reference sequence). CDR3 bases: TGTGCCACCACACTCCAGTCTTTGGGGAGGACGCAGTATTTT. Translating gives CATTLQSLGRTQYF.

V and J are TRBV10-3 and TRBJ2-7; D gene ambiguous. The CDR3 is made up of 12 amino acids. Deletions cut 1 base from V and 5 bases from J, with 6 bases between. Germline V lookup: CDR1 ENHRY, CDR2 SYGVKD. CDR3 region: CAISELGHEQYF. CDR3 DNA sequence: TGTGCCATCAGTGAGTTGGGCCACGAGCAGTACTTC.

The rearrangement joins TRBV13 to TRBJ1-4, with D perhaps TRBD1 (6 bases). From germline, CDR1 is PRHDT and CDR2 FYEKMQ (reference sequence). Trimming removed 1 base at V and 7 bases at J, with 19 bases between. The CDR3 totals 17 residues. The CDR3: CASSLVGHGGPFEKLFF. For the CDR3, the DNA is TGTGCCAGCAGCTTAGTAGGCCATGGGGGCCCTTTTGAAAAACTGTTTTTT.

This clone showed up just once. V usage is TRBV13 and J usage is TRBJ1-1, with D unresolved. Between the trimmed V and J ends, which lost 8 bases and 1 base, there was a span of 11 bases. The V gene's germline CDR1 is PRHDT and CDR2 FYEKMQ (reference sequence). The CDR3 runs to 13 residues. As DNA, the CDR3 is TGTGCCAGCCTCGAGGAGGGGAACACTGAAGCTTTCTTT. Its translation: CASLEEGNTEAFF.

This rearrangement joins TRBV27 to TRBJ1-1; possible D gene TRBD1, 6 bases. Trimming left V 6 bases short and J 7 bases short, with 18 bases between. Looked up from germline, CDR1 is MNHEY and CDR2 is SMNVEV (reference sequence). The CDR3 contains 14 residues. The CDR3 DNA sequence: TGTGCCAGCAGCCGAACTACAGGGATAGTTGAAGCTTTCTTT. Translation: CASSRTTGIVEAFF.

DNA for the CDR3: TGTGCCAGCAGTGAACTTAAATGGACAGGAGTAGATACTGAAGCTTTCTTT. Residues: CASSELKWTGVDTEAFF. The chain links TRBV25-1 to TRBJ1-1, with 7 bases that match TRBD1. The V segment lost 2 bases and the J segment 5 bases; nucleotides outside the gene matches: 14. The germline V gene encodes CDR1 MGHDK and CDR2 SYGVNS. The CDR3 extends over 17 amino acids. The complete variable domain, with remaining parts taken from reference TRBV25-1 and TRBJ1-1, reads EADIYQTPRYLVIGTGKKITLECSQTMGHDKMYWYQQDPGMELHLIHYSYGVNSTEKGDLSSESTVSRIRTEHFPLTLESARPSHTSQYLCASSELKWTGVDTEAFFGQGTRLTVV.

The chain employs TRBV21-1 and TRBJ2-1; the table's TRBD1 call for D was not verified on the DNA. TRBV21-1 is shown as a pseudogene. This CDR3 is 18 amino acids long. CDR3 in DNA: TGTGCCAGCAGCAGGGGCCTTGGGCCGCACGGGTGTTACAATGAGCAGTTCTTC. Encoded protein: CASSRGLGPHGCYNEQFF.

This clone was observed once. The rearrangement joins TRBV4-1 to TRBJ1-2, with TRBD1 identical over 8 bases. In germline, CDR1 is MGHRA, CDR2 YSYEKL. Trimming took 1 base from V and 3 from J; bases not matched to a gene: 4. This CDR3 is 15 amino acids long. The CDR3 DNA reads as TGCGCCAGCAGCCAAGGTCAGGGGGCGTACTATGGCTACACCTTC. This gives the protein CASSQGQGAYYGYTF.

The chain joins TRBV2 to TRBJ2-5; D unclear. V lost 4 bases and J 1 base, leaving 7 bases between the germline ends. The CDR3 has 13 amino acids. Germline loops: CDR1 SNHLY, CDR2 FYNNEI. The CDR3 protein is CASSGISQETQYF. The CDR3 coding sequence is TGTGCCAGCAGTGGAATCAGCCAAGAGACCCAGTACTTC. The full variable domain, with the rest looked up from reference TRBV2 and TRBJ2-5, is EPEVTQTPSHQVTQMGQEVILRCVPISNHLYFYWYRQILGQKVEFLVSFYNNEISEKSEIFDDQFSVERPDGSNFTLKIRSTKLEDSAMYFCASSGISQETQYFGPGTRLLVL.

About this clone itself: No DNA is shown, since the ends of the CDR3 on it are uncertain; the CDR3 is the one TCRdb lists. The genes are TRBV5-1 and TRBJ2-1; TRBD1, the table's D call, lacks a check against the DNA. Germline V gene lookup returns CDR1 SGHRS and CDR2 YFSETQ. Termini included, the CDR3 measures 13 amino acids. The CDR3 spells CASSLVGQGAEFF.

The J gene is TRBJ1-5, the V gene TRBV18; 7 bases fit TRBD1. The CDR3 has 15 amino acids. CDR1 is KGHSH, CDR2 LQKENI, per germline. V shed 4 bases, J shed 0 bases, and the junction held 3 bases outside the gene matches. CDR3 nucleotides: TGTGCCAGCTCACTGACAGGGCATAGCAATCAGCCCCAGCATTTT. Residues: CASSLTGHSNQPQHF.

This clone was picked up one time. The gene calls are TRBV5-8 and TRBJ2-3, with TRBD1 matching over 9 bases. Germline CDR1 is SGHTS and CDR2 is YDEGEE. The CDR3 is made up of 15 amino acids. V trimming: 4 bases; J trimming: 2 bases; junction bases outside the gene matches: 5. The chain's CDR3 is CASSRGQGNTDTQYF. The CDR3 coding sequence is TGTGCCAGCAGCCGTGGACAGGGGAACACAGATACGCAGTATTTT.

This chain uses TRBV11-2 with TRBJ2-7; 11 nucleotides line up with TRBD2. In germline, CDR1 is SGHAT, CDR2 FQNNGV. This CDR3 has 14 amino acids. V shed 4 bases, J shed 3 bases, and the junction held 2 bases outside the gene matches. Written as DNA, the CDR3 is TGTGCCAGCAGCTCTACTAGCGGGAGCTACGAGCAGTACTTC. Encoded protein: CASSSTSGSYEQYF.

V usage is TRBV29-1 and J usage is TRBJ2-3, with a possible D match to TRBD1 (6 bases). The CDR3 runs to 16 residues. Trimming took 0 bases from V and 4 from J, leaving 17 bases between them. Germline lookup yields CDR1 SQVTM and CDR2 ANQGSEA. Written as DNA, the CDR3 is TGCAGCGTTGAAGACGTGCCAGGGGTGAACGCAGATACGCAGTATTTT. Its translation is CSVEDVPGVNADTQYF.

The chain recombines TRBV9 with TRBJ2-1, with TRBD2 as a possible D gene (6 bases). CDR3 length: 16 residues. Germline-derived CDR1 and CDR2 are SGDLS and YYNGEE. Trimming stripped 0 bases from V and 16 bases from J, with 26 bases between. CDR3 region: CASSVAFGRGDTHVFF. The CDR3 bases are TGTGCCAGCAGCGTAGCTTTTGGGCGGGGTGATACCCACGTCTTCTTC.

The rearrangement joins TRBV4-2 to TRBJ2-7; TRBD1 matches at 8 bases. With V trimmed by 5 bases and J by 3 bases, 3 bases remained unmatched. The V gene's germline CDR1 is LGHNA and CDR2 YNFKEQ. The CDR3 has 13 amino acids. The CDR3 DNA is TGTGCCAGCAGCGTACAGGGGGACTACGAGCAGTACTTC. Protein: CASSVQGDYEQYF.

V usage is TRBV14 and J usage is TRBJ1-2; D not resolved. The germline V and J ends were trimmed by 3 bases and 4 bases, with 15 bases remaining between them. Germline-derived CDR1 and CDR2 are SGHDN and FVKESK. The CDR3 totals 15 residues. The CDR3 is CASSQLGGKPYGYTF. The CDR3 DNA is TGTGCCAGCAGCCAGTTGGGCGGGAAACCCTATGGCTACACCTTC.

CDR3 coding DNA: TGTGCCAGCAGCTTCCGGGACAGGGAGTCCGAGCAGTACTTC. Residues: CASSFRDRESEQYF. The chain uses TRBV11-1 and TRBJ2-7, with 9 bases identical to TRBD1. The ends lost 3 bases at V and 6 bases at J; junction bases unmatched: 6. Germline V gene sequence: CDR1 SGHAT, CDR2 FQDESV (reference sequence). This CDR3 is built from 14 residues.

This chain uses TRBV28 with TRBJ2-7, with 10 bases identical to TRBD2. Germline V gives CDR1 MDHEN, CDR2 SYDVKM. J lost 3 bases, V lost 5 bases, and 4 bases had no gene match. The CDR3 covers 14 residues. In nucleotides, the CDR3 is TGTGCCAGCAGTATCCTAGCGGGAGACTACGAGCAGTACTTC. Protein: CASSILAGDYEQYF.

The DNA for the CDR3 is TGCGCCAGCAGCCCTGATCATAGACAGGGGATTAACTCCTACGAGCAGTACTTC. Translated: CASSPDHRQGINSYEQYF. The V call is TRBV5-1, the J call TRBJ2-7, with TRBD1 matching 8 bases. The CDR3 contains 18 residues. Germline V gives CDR1 SGHRS, CDR2 YFSETQ. V lost 4 bases to trimming and J lost 0 bases; unmatched junction nucleotides: 15.

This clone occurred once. The CDR3 DNA follows: TGCGCCAGCAGCTTGAAACGGGAGGGTCTCGAGCAGTACTTC. It is translated as CASSLKREGLEQYF. V gene TRBV5-1 combines with J gene TRBJ2-7; 8 bases map to TRBD2. This CDR3 has 14 residues. The V gene's germline CDR1 is SGHRS and CDR2 YFSETQ. V was pared by 1 base and J by 6 bases, with 6 bases of the junction left unmatched.

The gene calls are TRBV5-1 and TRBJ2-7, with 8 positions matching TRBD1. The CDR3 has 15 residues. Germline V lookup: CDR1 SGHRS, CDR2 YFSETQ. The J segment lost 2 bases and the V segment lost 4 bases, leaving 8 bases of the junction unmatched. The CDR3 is CASSPGTGSTYEQYF. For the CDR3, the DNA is TGCGCCAGCAGCCCTGGGACAGGTTCAACCTACGAGCAGTACTTC.

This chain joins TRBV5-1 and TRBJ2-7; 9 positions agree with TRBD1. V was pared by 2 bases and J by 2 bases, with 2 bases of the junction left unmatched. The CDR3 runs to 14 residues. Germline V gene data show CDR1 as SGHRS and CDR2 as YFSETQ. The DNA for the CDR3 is TGCGCCAGCAGCTTCAGGACAGGGGCCTACGAGCAGTACTTC. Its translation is CASSFRTGAYEQYF.

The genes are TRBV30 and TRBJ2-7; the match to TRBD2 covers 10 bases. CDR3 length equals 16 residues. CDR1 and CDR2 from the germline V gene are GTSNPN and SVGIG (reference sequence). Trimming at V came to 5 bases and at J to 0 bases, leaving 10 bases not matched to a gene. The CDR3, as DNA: TGTGCCTGGGGGAGGGGAGGACTAGCGGCCTCCTACGAGCAGTACTTC. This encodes CAWGRGGLAASYEQYF.

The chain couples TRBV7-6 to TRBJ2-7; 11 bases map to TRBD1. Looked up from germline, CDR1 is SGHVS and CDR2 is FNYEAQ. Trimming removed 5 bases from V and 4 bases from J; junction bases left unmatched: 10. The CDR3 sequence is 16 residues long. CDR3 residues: CASSTLSGTGGYEQYF. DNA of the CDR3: TGTGCCAGCAGCACCTTATCCGGGACAGGGGGATACGAGCAGTACTTC.

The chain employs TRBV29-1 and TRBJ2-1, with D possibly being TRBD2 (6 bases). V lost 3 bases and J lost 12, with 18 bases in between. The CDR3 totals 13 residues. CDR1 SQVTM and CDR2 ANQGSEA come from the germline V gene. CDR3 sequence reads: CSVDGGELAAQFF. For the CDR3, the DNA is TGCAGCGTTGACGGCGGGGAATTAGCGGCGCAGTTCTTC.

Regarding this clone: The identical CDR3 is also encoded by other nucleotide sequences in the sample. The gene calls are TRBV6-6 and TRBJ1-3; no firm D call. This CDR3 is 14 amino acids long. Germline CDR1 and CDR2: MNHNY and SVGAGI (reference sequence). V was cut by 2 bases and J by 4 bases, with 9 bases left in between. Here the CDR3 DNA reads TGTGCCAGCAGTTACCGAGGGTTCGGAAACACCATATATTTT. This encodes CASSYRGFGNTIYF.